Below, one T cell receptor (beta chain) is given with its context. A read error may explain this, as a much larger clone is one base away. The sample comes from a study of blood T cells in healthy people across ages. The second PCR ran roughly 7 to 11 cycles with a sample-barcoded 5' primer and J-beta primers. TCRdb ran MiXCR on the 5' RACE reads and lists one entry per CDR3 protein. The sample consists of about 670,000 distinct CDR3 sequences, 52% of them appearing once. From germline, CDR1 is SGHRS and CDR2 YFSETQ. V was cut by 0 bases and J by 7 bases, with 16 bases left in between. CDR3 size: 15 residues.

The source of this sequence is a woman of 80 years or more in good health. Input material: blood. The chain combines TRBV5-1 with TRBJ1-2; perhaps TRBD1 as D (5 bases). This CDR3 reads CASSLAPGRDCGYTF. DNA for the CDR3: TGCGCCAGCAGCTTGGCCCCGGGGCGCGACTGTGGCTACACCTTC.